These 30 T cell receptor beta chains were all obtained from the same sample, sequenced in a study of cytomegalovirus exposure and HLA in healthy donors. PCR employed 60 Vbeta and 13 Jbeta primers. TCRdb's copy holds only in-frame clones and misses some; the assay was immunoSEQ multiplex PCR. Of under 200,000 clones listed, 73% were seen once; the top ten hold under 5.5%. Specimen: PBMCs. These receptors all stem from a woman aged 18-29 years in good health and CMV-seropositive.

In this sample, this clone turned up once. The chain uses TRBV15 and TRBJ1-1; no clear D gene. Germline values: CDR1 LNHNV, CDR2 YYDKDF (reference sequence). Deletions cut 0 bases from V and 1 base from J, with 9 bases between. This CDR3 contains 15 residues. The CDR3 DNA reads as TGTGCCACCAGCAGAGATCGCGCGGCGAACACTGAAGCTTTCTTT. This codes for CATSRDRAANTEAFF.

This clone was observed a handful of times. The chain couples TRBV7-3 to TRBJ2-2; a weak D match, TRBD2 (5 bases). This CDR3 is built from 15 residues. Germline assignment: CDR1 SGHTA and CDR2 FQGTGA. V dropped 5 bases and J dropped 2 bases, with 12 bases sitting between them. The CDR3 nucleotides are TGTGCCAGCAGCGCGGACTTGAAAAACACCGGGGAGCTGTTTTTT. Protein product: CASSADLKNTGELFF.

In nucleotides, the CDR3 is TGTGCCAGCAGTGTTAGAACAGGGGTCGAGCAGTACTTC. Amino acid sequence: CASSVRTGVEQYF. The rearrangement joins TRBV6-1 to TRBJ2-7; 7 bases fit TRBD1. In germline, CDR1 is MNHNS, CDR2 SASEGT. This CDR3 is built from 13 residues. V gave up 4 bases and J gave up 6 bases; unmatched junction bases: 6.

The chain employs TRBV29-1 and TRBJ1-1; no reliable D call. This CDR3 spans 12 amino acids. The germline gives CDR1 SQVTM, CDR2 ANQGSEA. Trimming took 7 bases from V and 1 from J, leaving 10 bases between them. In nucleotides, the CDR3 is TGCAGCGCTGCCACAGCGAACACTGAAGCTTTCTTT. This encodes CSAATANTEAFF.

This sequence joins TRBV10-3 and TRBJ1-2; the D gene is possibly TRBD1 (6 bases). CDR3 length: 14 amino acids. Trimming removed 7 bases at V and 4 bases at J, with 16 bases between. Per germline, CDR1 ENHRY and CDR2 SYGVKD. DNA for the CDR3: TGTGCCATCAACCAGGGGTACCAGAGCTATGGCTACACCTTC. It yields the protein CAINQGYQSYGYTF.

The chain joins TRBV5-4 to TRBJ2-1; D is perhaps TRBD1 (6 bases). In germline, CDR1 is SGHNT, CDR2 YYREEE (reference sequence). V gave up 0 bases and J gave up 6 bases, with 10 bases separating them. The CDR3 extends over 14 amino acids. CDR3 protein: CASSLVLGGNEQFF. For the CDR3, the DNA is TGTGCCAGCAGCTTGGTATTAGGGGGCAATGAGCAGTTCTTC. The variable domain in full, with the rest retrieved from reference TRBV5-4 and TRBJ2-1, is ETGVTQSPTHLIKTRGQQVTLRCSSQSGHNTVSWYQQALGQGPQFIFQYYREEENGRGNFPPRFSGLQFPNYSSELNVNALELDDSALYLCASSLVLGGNEQFFGPGTRLTVL.

J is TRBJ1-2 and V is TRBV14, with D possibly being TRBD1 (5 bases). The germline V and J ends were trimmed by 2 bases and 4 bases, with 17 bases remaining between them. The CDR3 sequence is 16 residues long. Germline CDR1 is SGHDN and CDR2 is FVKESK. The CDR3 bases are TGTGCCAGCAGCCAACCCCCAGGAACAGGAATCTATGGCTACACCTTC. This gives the protein CASSQPPGTGIYGYTF.

In nucleotides, the CDR3 is TGTGCCAGCAGCGTAGGAGGGAATACCTACGAGCAGTACTTC. It specifies CASSVGGNTYEQYF. The rearrangement links TRBV9 to TRBJ2-7, with a possible D match to TRBD2 (5 bases). Trimming took off 0 bases at V and 2 bases at J, with 9 bases between the two ends. The germline gives CDR1 SGDLS, CDR2 YYNGEE. This CDR3 comprises 14 residues.

The sample holds one count of this clone. The V gene is TRBV30, the J gene TRBJ1-1, with D uncertain. The CDR3 sequence is 13 residues long. V lost 4 bases to trimming and J lost 2 bases, with 11 bases between them. Germline V gene data show CDR1 as GTSNPN and CDR2 as SVGIG (reference sequence). CDR3 coding DNA: TGTGCCTGGAAATGGGCATCTAACACTGAAGCTTTCTTT. Translating gives CAWKWASNTEAFF. The full variable domain, its missing parts supplied by reference TRBV30 and TRBJ1-1, is SQTIHQWPATLVQPVGSPLSLECTVEGTSNPNLYWYRQAAGRGLQLLFYSVGIGQISSEVPQNLSASRPQDRQFILSSKKLLLSDSGFYLCAWKWASNTEAFFGQGTRLTVV.

This sequence joins TRBV4-3 and TRBJ2-7; D perhaps matches TRBD1 (6 bases). Germline CDR1 LGHNA, CDR2 YSLEER. The ends were cut back, 1 base at V and 0 bases at J, with 13 bases in the middle. The CDR3 is 16 residues long. CDR3 amino acids: CASSQGAGGSSYEQYF. The CDR3, as DNA: TGCGCCAGCAGCCAAGGGGCTGGGGGCAGCTCCTACGAGCAGTACTTC.

This chain connects TRBV9 to TRBJ2-2; D uncertain. Germline assignment: CDR1 SGDLS and CDR2 YYNGEE. The V and J ends lost 3 bases and 1 base respectively, with 10 bases between them. The CDR3 runs 15 residues. CDR3 amino acids: CASSESGLNTGELFF. The DNA for the CDR3 is TGTGCCAGCAGCGAGTCAGGCTTGAACACCGGGGAGCTGTTTTTT.

Only a few counts were recorded for this clone. The V call is TRBV30, the J call TRBJ2-7, with 9 nucleotides matching TRBD1. The CDR3 sequence is 14 residues long. In germline, CDR1 is GTSNPN, CDR2 SVGIG (reference sequence). V shed 4 bases, J shed 4 bases, and the junction held 8 bases outside the gene matches. This CDR3 is CAWTPGQGTYEQYF. The DNA for the CDR3 is TGTGCCTGGACCCCCGGACAGGGGACGTACGAGCAGTACTTC.

The J gene is TRBJ1-2, the V gene TRBV5-1; TRBD1 matches 9 bases. This CDR3 region has 15 residues. V shed 0 bases and J 4 bases; nucleotides not matched to a gene: 4. From germline, CDR1 is SGHRS and CDR2 YFSETQ. CDR3 in amino acids: CASSLATGGVYGYTF. The CDR3 DNA reads TGCGCCAGCAGCTTGGCTACAGGGGGCGTCTATGGCTACACCTTC.

This sequence joins TRBV2 and TRBJ2-5; weak D call: TRBD1 (5 bases). The CDR3 spans 15 residues. Germline values: CDR1 SNHLY, CDR2 FYNNEI. V shed 6 bases and J shed 3 bases, with 17 bases lying between them. The DNA of the CDR3 is TGTGCCAGCAGGAACAGGTACAGGCACGAAGAGACCCAGTACTTC. Encoded protein: CASRNRYRHEETQYF.

The rearrangement joins TRBV7-3 to TRBJ2-3; possibly TRBD1 for D (7 bases). The CDR3 length is 15 residues. Germline V gene sequence: CDR1 SGHTA, CDR2 FQGTGA. V was clipped by 6 bases and J by 1 base, with 14 bases between them. CDR3 coding DNA: TGTGCCAGCAGTCTGGAGGGGGCCGGCACAGATACGCAGTATTTT. Protein: CASSLEGAGTDTQYF. Based on the CDR3 plus reference TRBV7-3 and TRBJ2-3, the full variable domain is GAGVSQTPSNKVTEKGKYVELRCDPISGHTALYWYRQSLGQGPEFLIYFQGTGAADDSGLPNDRFFAVRPEGSVSTLKIQRTERGDSAVYLCASSLEGAGTDTQYFGPGTRLTVL.

This clone was counted between two and nine times. The CDR3 DNA sequence: TGTGCCAGCAGCCTAAACAGGGATATCTACACCTTC. Residues: CASSLNRDIYTF. The chain is built from TRBV5-6 and TRBJ1-2; D possibly corresponds to TRBD1 (6 bases). This CDR3 region has 12 residues. Germline V gene data show CDR1 as SGHDT and CDR2 as YYEEEE. Trimming cost V 4 bases and J 10 bases, with 14 bases left between them.

A note on this clone: Distinct nucleotide sequences in the sample also encode this CDR3. The chain joins TRBV30 to TRBJ1-1; TRBD1 aligns across 8 bases. Germline CDR1 reads GTSNPN; CDR2 reads SVGIG (reference sequence). V gave up 2 bases and J gave up 2 bases; unmatched junction bases: 4. The CDR3 covers 14 residues. CDR3 nucleotides: TGTGCCTGGAGTCTAGGGACAGGTAACACTGAAGCTTTCTTT. Its protein is CAWSLGTGNTEAFF.

The rearrangement links TRBV28 to TRBJ1-1; 8 bases align to TRBD1. The CDR3 consists of 16 residues. V was clipped by 3 bases and J by 0 bases; unmatched bases: 6. Germline V lookup: CDR1 MDHEN, CDR2 SYDVKM. The CDR3 nucleotides are TGTGCCAGCAGTTTGCGGCAGGGGGCTGTGAACACTGAAGCTTTCTTT. Residues: CASSLRQGAVNTEAFF.

This clone was found once. This chain joins TRBV14 and TRBJ1-2; the D is unclear. V lost 4 bases to trimming and J lost 7 bases, with 13 bases between them. The germline V gene has CDR1 SGHDN and CDR2 FVKESK. This CDR3 comprises 13 residues. The CDR3 DNA sequence: TGTGCCAGCAGCCCAGCCGGGAAAACTGGCTACACCTTC. It yields the protein CASSPAGKTGYTF.

This clone occurred a few times. J is TRBJ1-1 and V is TRBV5-6; no definite D call. This CDR3 contains 13 residues. V lost 2 bases and J 3 bases, leaving 8 bases between the germline ends. Per germline, CDR1 SGHDT and CDR2 YYEEEE. DNA for the CDR3: TGTGCCAGCAGCTTACGAGGCGACACTGAAGCTTTCTTT. This sequence encodes CASSLRGDTEAFF.

This clone has more than one count but fewer than ten. The J gene is TRBJ1-6, the V gene TRBV5-6; tentatively, D is TRBD1 (5 bases). CDR3 length equals 15 residues. Germline loops: CDR1 SGHDT, CDR2 YYEEEE. V lost 0 bases, J lost 7 bases, and 11 bases lay in between. The CDR3 sequence: CASSLEGRRNSPLHF. The DNA of the CDR3 is TGTGCCAGCAGCTTGGAGGGGAGGAGAAATTCACCCCTCCACTTT.

This clone was detected a few times. The rearrangement uses TRBV5-4 and TRBJ2-6; D remains unclear. CDR3 length: 14 amino acids. Germline CDR1 reads SGHNT; CDR2 reads YYREEE (reference sequence). Trimming took 4 bases from V and 0 from J, leaving 5 bases between them. The CDR3 loop reads CASSQLSGANVLTF. CDR3 sequence (DNA): TGTGCCAGCAGCCAACTCTCTGGGGCCAACGTCCTGACTTTC.

V is TRBV5-1 and J is TRBJ2-6; TRBD1 matches 9 bases. The CDR3 is 16 residues long. Germline V gene sequence: CDR1 SGHRS, CDR2 YFSETQ. V shed 4 bases, J shed 3 bases, and the junction held 5 bases outside the gene matches. The CDR3 reads CASSPGQGVGANVLTF. The CDR3 DNA is TGCGCCAGCAGCCCGGGACAGGGCGTTGGGGCCAACGTCCTGACTTTC.

V gene TRBV18 combines with J gene TRBJ2-2, with TRBD1 matching 9 bases. Trimming at V came to 3 bases and at J to 4 bases, leaving 6 bases not matched to a gene. Germline CDR1 reads KGHSH; CDR2 reads LQKENI. The CDR3 extends over 16 amino acids. In DNA form, the CDR3 reads TGTGCCAGCTCACCGACCGGGACAGGGTTCACCGGGGAGCTGTTTTTT. This encodes CASSPTGTGFTGELFF.

The chain carries TRBV2 and TRBJ2-7; D may be TRBD1 (6 bases). V was cut by 6 bases and J by 0 bases, with 15 bases left in between. This CDR3 is 15 amino acids long. Germline V gene lookup returns CDR1 SNHLY and CDR2 FYNNEI. CDR3 residues: CASRSRQDPSYEQYF. The DNA for the CDR3 is TGTGCCAGCAGGAGTAGACAGGACCCCTCCTACGAGCAGTACTTC.

The chain carries TRBV6-5 and TRBJ2-5; 7 positions agree with TRBD1. The better agreement between TRBJ2-7 and the DNA end casts doubt on the J call. Germline CDR1 and CDR2: MNHEY and SVGAGI. CDR3 size: 14 residues. The CDR3 loop is CASSETGKVYEQYF. For the CDR3, the DNA is TGTGCCAGCAGTGAGACAGGGAAAGTCTACGAGCAGTACTTC.

The chain has TRBV27 and TRBJ1-6; D unclear. This CDR3 has 14 amino acids. CDR1 is MNHEY and CDR2 is SMNVEV in the germline V gene (reference sequence). The V gene lost 2 bases and the J gene lost 10 bases, with 12 bases spanning the gap. The CDR3 region is CASSLTGGRSPLHF. The CDR3 coding sequence is TGTGCCAGCAGTTTAACGGGAGGGAGGTCACCCCTCCACTTT.

The CDR3 DNA is TGTGCCAGCAGGCGGGACAGGGTTTCACCCCTCCACTTT. It codes for CASRRDRVSPLHF. This rearrangement joins TRBV6-5 to TRBJ1-6; 9 bases match TRBD1. Germline V gives CDR1 MNHEY, CDR2 SVGAGI. The CDR3 is made up of 13 amino acids. V was pared by 6 bases and J by 9 bases, with 3 bases of the junction left unmatched.

The rearrangement joins TRBV30 to TRBJ1-2, with 8 bases that match TRBD1. Germline V gene data show CDR1 as GTSNPN and CDR2 as SVGIG (reference sequence). V was clipped by 3 bases and J by 7 bases; unmatched bases: 4. There are 12 residues in the CDR3. The CDR3 bases are TGTGCCTGGAGAGGACAGGGCTTTGGCTACACCTTC. This sequence encodes CAWRGQGFGYTF.

This clone was seen a single time. Relative to the germline gene, one junction end is altered; a read error may explain this. The chain combines TRBV12-5 with TRBJ2-7, with a tentative D call TRBD2 (7 bases). The CDR3 has 12 amino acids. Germline CDR1 LGHNT, CDR2 FRNRAP. The CDR3 loop is CASGPHGGRVLF. The CDR3 DNA follows: TGTGCTAGTGGACCCCACGGGGGGCGAGTTCTGTTC. Supplemented by reference TRBV12-5 and TRBJ2-7, the full variable domain reads DARVTQTPRHKVTEMGQEVTMRCQPILGHNTVFWYRQTMMQGLELLAYFRNRAPLDDSGMPKDRFSAEMPDATLATLKIQPSEPRDSAVYFCASGPHGGRVLFGPGTRLTVT.